This T cell receptor beta chain was retrieved from a study of blood T cell repertoires in COVID-19. Across the study: In each case, the material was cDNA or gDNA derived from T cells, B-cell-depleted T cells, or PBMCs.

The V gene end was trimmed by 1 base and the J gene end by 3 bases; junction bases not matched to a gene: 4. CDR3 length: 17 amino acids. Germline loops: CDR1 LGHDT, CDR2 YNNKEL (reference sequence). Original analysis: Reference gene primer amplification in the assay estimated nucleated cell counts. Method: immunoSEQ multiplex PCR; TCRdb's copy keeps in-frame clones and lacks some. V, J and clone size are those of that table, while D and trimming were read from the DNA. The table records about 400,000 clones, about 88% of them present only once. This rearrangement joins TRBV3-1 (or the pseudogene TRBV3-2) to TRBJ2-3, with 13 bases fitting TRBD2. This receptor was identified in a human donor in a cohort sampled during active COVID-19. The sequenced sample was peripheral blood. The CDR3 sequence is CASSQAGLAGLTDTQYF. The CDR3 nucleotides read TGTGCCAGCAGCCAAGCGGGACTAGCGGGGCTTACAGATACGCAGTATTTT.